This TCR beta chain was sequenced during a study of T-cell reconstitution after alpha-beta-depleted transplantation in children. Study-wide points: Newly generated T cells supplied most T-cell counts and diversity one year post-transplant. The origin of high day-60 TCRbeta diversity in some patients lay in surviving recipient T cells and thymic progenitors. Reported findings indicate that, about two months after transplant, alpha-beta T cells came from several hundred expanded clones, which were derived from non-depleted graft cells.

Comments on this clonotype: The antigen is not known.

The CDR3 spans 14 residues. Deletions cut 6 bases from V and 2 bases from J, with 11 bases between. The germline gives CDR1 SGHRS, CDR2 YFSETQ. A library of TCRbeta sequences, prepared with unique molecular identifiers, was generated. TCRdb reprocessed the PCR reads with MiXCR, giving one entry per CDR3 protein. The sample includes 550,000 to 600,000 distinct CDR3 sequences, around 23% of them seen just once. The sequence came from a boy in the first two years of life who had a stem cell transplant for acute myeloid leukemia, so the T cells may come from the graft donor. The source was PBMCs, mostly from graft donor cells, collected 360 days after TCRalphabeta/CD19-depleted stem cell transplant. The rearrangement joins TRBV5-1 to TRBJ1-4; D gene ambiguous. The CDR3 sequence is CASKAGDTNEKLFF. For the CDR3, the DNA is TGCGCCAGCAAGGCAGGAGATACTAATGAAAAACTGTTTTTT.